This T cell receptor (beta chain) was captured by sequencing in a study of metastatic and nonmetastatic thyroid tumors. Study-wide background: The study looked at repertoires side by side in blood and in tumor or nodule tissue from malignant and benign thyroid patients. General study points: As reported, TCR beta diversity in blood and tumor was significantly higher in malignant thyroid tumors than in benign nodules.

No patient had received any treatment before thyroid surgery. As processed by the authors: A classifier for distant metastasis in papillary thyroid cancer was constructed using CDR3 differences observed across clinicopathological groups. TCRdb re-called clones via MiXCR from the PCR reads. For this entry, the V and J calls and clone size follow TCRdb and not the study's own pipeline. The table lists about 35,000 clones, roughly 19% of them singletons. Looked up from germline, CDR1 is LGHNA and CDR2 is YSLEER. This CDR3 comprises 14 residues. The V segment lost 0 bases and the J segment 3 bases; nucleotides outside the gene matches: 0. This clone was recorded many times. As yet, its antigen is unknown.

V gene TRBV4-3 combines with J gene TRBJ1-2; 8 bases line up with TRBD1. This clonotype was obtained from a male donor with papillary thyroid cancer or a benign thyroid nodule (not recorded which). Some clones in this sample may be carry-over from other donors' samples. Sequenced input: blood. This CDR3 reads CASSQETGDYGYTF. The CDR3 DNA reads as TGCGCCAGCAGCCAAGAGACAGGGGACTATGGCTACACCTTC.